These 13 T cell receptor beta chains were all obtained from the same sample, sequenced in a study of CD8 T cells in Susac syndrome. RNA amounts of about 0.5 to 1 ug underwent reverse transcription with random hexamers. TCRdb independently ran MiXCR on the immunoSEQ multiplex PCR reads; one entry per CDR3 protein. The sample includes 300,000 to 350,000 distinct CDR3 sequences, around 92% of them seen just once. Input material: CD4+ T cells from PBMCs. The receptors shown here come from a human donor with multiple sclerosis.

V usage is TRBV6-2 or TRBV6-3 and J usage is TRBJ1-2; possible D gene TRBD1, 6 bases. Per the germline V gene, CDR1 is MNHEY and CDR2 is SVGEGT. Trimming cost V 7 bases and J 4 bases, with 13 bases left between them. This CDR3 is 13 amino acids long. The CDR3 nucleotides are TGTGCCAGCAACAGGGAGCACATCTATGGCTACACCTTC. Protein: CASNREHIYGYTF.

CDR3 amino acids: CASRPRTVYNEQFF. CDR3 bases: TGTGCCAGCAGGCCGCGAACGGTCTACAATGAGCAGTTCTTC. This chain links TRBV12-3 or TRBV12-4 with TRBJ2-1; D unclear. V shed 6 bases and J shed 3 bases, with 12 bases lying between them. The CDR3 consists of 14 residues.

For the CDR3, the DNA is TGCAGTGCTAGTCCGGGACTAGCGGGAACGAAGACCCAGTACTTC. This encodes CSASPGLAGTKTQYF. The genes are TRBV20-1 and TRBJ2-5; 13 bases agree with TRBD2. The trim removed 3 bases at V and 6 bases at J, leaving 7 bases unmatched. CDR3 length: 15 residues. CDR1 is DFQATT and CDR2 is SNEGSKA in the germline V gene (reference sequence).

The chain joins TRBV10-3 to TRBJ1-1, with 10 bases fitting TRBD1. Germline V lookup: CDR1 ENHRY, CDR2 SYGVKD. This CDR3 region has 13 residues. The trim removed 6 bases at V and 5 bases at J, leaving 3 bases unmatched. The CDR3 spells CAIRDRGITEAFF. As DNA, the CDR3 is TGTGCCATCAGGGACAGGGGGATAACTGAAGCTTTCTTT.

The genes are TRBV7-8 and TRBJ1-2; 8 nucleotides align to TRBD1. The V gene end was trimmed by 4 bases and the J gene end by 7 bases; junction bases not matched to a gene: 8. The CDR3 has 14 amino acids. Germline assignment: CDR1 SGHVS and CDR2 FQNEAQ. CDR3 nucleotide sequence: TGTGCCAGCAGCTCGGCAGGGGGCGCCGGTGGCTACACCTTC. Protein sequence: CASSSAGGAGGYTF.

This clonotype was picked up a small number of times. CDR3 DNA sequence: TGTGCCAGCAGGGACTCTGGGGCCAACGTCCTGACTTTC. Translating gives CASRDSGANVLTF. V and J are TRBV6-2 or TRBV6-3 and TRBJ2-6; no firm D call. The germline gives CDR1 MNHEY, CDR2 SVGEGT. CDR3 length: 13 amino acids. Trimming left V 6 bases short and J 0 bases short, with 3 bases between.

CDR3 loop: CASSLAGLAGVWGTGELFF. CDR3 in DNA: TGTGCCAGCAGCTTAGCCGGACTAGCGGGAGTGTGGGGCACCGGGGAGCTGTTTTTT. J is TRBJ2-2 and V is TRBV11-2; 13 nucleotides align to TRBD2. Trimming at V came to 1 base and at J to 4 bases, leaving 9 bases not matched to a gene. The CDR3 totals 19 residues. Germline CDR1 SGHAT, CDR2 FQNNGV.

The V call is TRBV5-1, the J call TRBJ2-7, with D unresolved. V dropped 2 bases and J dropped 3 bases, with 9 bases sitting between them. Germline V gene sequence: CDR1 SGHRS, CDR2 YFSETQ. The length of the CDR3 is 13 residues. The CDR3 coding sequence is TGCGCCAGCAGCTTTGGTCGTGACTACGAGCAGTACTTC. It is translated as CASSFGRDYEQYF.

V gene TRBV2 combines with J gene TRBJ1-1, with TRBD1 matching 7 bases. The germline V gene has CDR1 SNHLY and CDR2 FYNNEI. V was pared by 0 bases and J by 0 bases, with 7 bases of the junction left unmatched. The CDR3 runs to 17 residues. As DNA, the CDR3 is TGTGCCAGCAGTGAAGCGTTAGGGACAGACCTGAACACTGAAGCTTTCTTT. This encodes CASSEALGTDLNTEAFF.

The chain uses TRBV21-1 and TRBJ2-7. TRBV21-1 is a pseudogene locus. The CDR3 sequence is 14 residues long. In DNA, the CDR3 is TGTGCCAGCAGCAAATCGGAGGCGAGCTACGAGCAGTACTTC. It encodes CASSKSEASYEQYF.

The V gene is TRBV6-2 or TRBV6-3, the J gene TRBJ2-7; 11 bases fit TRBD2. Germline V gene lookup returns CDR1 MNHEY and CDR2 SVGEGT. V lost 0 bases to trimming and J lost 11 bases; unmatched junction nucleotides: 9. The CDR3 loop spans 15 amino acids. This CDR3 reads CASSYSGTSGFVEYF. Here the CDR3 DNA reads TGTGCCAGCAGTTACTCAGGGACTAGCGGTTTCGTTGAGTACTTC.

This chain uses TRBV5-1 with TRBJ2-3, with 15 nucleotides matching TRBD2. With 4 bases clipped from V and 4 bases from J, the junction kept 7 bases outside the gene matches. Germline values: CDR1 SGHRS, CDR2 YFSETQ. The CDR3 loop spans 17 amino acids. DNA of the CDR3: TGCGCCAGCAGCCCGGGACTAGCGGGAGGTGTGGCAGATACGCAGTATTTT. Translating gives CASSPGLAGGVADTQYF.

This chain links TRBV11-1 with TRBJ2-5; D possibly corresponds to TRBD1 (6 bases). Germline-derived CDR1 and CDR2 are SGHAT and FQDESV (reference sequence). V was clipped by 5 bases and J by 1 base, with 11 bases between them. This CDR3 spans 14 amino acids. The CDR3 DNA reads as TGTGCCAGCAGCCTAGGACAGCCCCAAGAGACCCAGTACTTC. Translated, it gives CASSLGQPQETQYF.